The clone carrying this T cell receptor beta chain was found a few times. The source of the sample is a study of blood T cell repertoires in COVID-19. About the study: Italy, Spain and the United States were the sources of the convalescent and acute COVID-19 samples. T cells, B-cell-depleted T cells, or PBMCs supplied cDNA or gDNA.

How the authors handled the data: It was from reference gene primer amplification that nucleated cell counts were estimated. Clones were sequenced by immunoSEQ multiplex PCR, and TCRdb holds only the in-frame ones, with some missing. The DNA gave D and trimming, while V, J and clone size come from that table. The table shows fewer than 250,000 clones, with around 78% occurring only once. The CDR3 spans 16 residues. Germline assignment: CDR1 MDHEN and CDR2 SYDVKM. Trimming pared 3 bases from V and 0 bases from J, leaving 15 bases between. The rearrangement joins TRBV28 to TRBJ2-7; the D gene is possibly TRBD1 (5 bases). The TCR was taken from a woman in her seventies with active or convalescent COVID-19. Specimen: peripheral blood. The CDR3 spells CASSLMGRWASYEQYF. The CDR3 DNA reads TGTGCCAGCAGTTTGATGGGGCGCTGGGCCTCCTACGAGCAGTACTTC.